Following are 9 T cell receptor beta chains from one sample sequenced in a study of blood T cells in healthy people across ages. The use of a sample-barcoded 5' primer and a J-beta primer mix characterized a second PCR of about 7 to 12 cycles. TCRdb re-analysed the 5' RACE reads in MiXCR, keeping a single row per CDR3 protein. The sample consists of approximately 1.5 million distinct CDR3 sequences, about 32% of them appearing once. The sequencing sample was made of blood. The source is a woman aged 25 to 39 in good health.

This clonotype was seen a handful of times. The genes are TRBV29-1 and TRBJ1-4; D is perhaps TRBD1 (5 bases). CDR3 length: 12 residues. Per the germline V gene, CDR1 is SQVTM and CDR2 is ANQGSEA. Trimming removed 4 bases from V and 7 bases from J, with 10 bases in between. The CDR3 region is CSVGQGREKLFF. CDR3 DNA sequence: TGCAGCGTTGGCCAGGGTCGTGAAAAACTGTTTTTT.

This clonotype was observed a handful of times. This chain links TRBV24-1 with TRBJ2-1; 7 positions agree with TRBD2. The germline CDR1 and CDR2 sequences are KGHDR and SFDVKD. V dropped 3 bases and J dropped 5; count of bases not matched to a gene: 9. The CDR3 has 16 amino acids. The CDR3 loop is CATSDGRTRVDNEQFF. The CDR3 DNA is TGTGCCACCAGTGATGGGCGGACTAGAGTAGACAATGAGCAGTTCTTC.

This chain uses TRBV11-2 with TRBJ2-7; the match to TRBD2 covers 10 bases. Germline trimming cut 3 bases from V and 4 bases from J; bases unmatched to any gene: 6. The CDR3 sequence is 15 residues long. CDR1 is SGHAT, CDR2 FQNNGV, per germline. DNA for the CDR3: TGTGCCAGCAGCTTCGGGGGTAGCGGGAGGTACGAGCAGTACTTC. The encoded protein is CASSFGGSGRYEQYF.

This chain connects TRBV2 to TRBJ2-5; possible D gene TRBD1, 5 bases. V was cut by 6 bases and J by 7 bases, with 21 bases left in between. CDR1 and CDR2 (germline): SNHLY, FYNNEI. The CDR3 is made up of 15 amino acids. The CDR3 nucleotides are TGTGCCAGCAGGGCGGTAGGGAAGGGGCCAGGGACCCAGTACTTC. This encodes CASRAVGKGPGTQYF.

CDR3 sequence (DNA): TGTGCCAGCACCGCCGGGACTAGACACAATGAGCAGTTCTTC. Protein product: CASTAGTRHNEQFF. V gene TRBV7-2 combines with J gene TRBJ2-1; the match to TRBD2 covers 8 bases. The CDR3 is 14 residues long. V lost 7 bases to trimming and J lost 5 bases; unmatched junction nucleotides: 7. Germline-derived CDR1 and CDR2 are SGHTA and FQGNSA.

In this sample, this clonotype turned up a few times. The J gene is TRBJ2-7, the V gene TRBV28, with 10 bases aligning to TRBD1. This CDR3 has 14 amino acids. J was trimmed by 7 bases and V by 7 bases; bases with no gene match: 10. CDR1 MDHEN and CDR2 SYDVKM come from the germline V gene. The chain's CDR3 is CASTRAGTGEEQYF. CDR3 DNA sequence: TGTGCCAGCACGAGAGCCGGGACAGGGGAAGAGCAGTACTTC.

In its sample, this clonotype was seen a few times. CDR3 region: CASSAGGQTYEEQYF. In DNA, the CDR3 is TGTGCCAGCAGCGCGGGGGGACAGACTTACGAGGAGCAGTACTTC. This rearrangement joins TRBV9 to TRBJ2-7, with D perhaps matching TRBD1 or TRBD2 (7 bases each). The length of the CDR3 is 15 residues. Germline V gene sequence: CDR1 SGDLS, CDR2 YYNGEE. V lost 3 bases and J lost 7, with 20 bases in between. Looking up the rest from reference TRBV9 and TRBJ2-7 gives the full variable domain: DSGVTQTPKHLITATGQRVTLRCSPRSGDLSVYWYQQSLDQGLQFLIQYYNGEERAKGNILERFSAQQFPDLHSELNLSSLELGDSALYFCASSAGGQTYEEQYFGPGTRLTVT.

The CDR3 spells CASSQRSDGRETQYF. The CDR3 DNA follows: TGTGCCAGCAGCCAGAGGTCGGACGGTCGAGAGACCCAGTACTTC. V is TRBV7-2 and J is TRBJ2-5; D is uncertain. The V gene lost 5 bases and the J gene lost 4 bases, with 17 bases spanning the gap. This CDR3 is built from 15 residues. Germline assignment: CDR1 SGHTA and CDR2 FQGNSA.

The rearrangement joins TRBV5-1 to TRBJ2-7; 8 bases match TRBD2. Trimming cost V 4 bases and J 3 bases; bases outside gene matches: 9. In germline, CDR1 is SGHRS, CDR2 YFSETQ. The CDR3 sequence is 15 residues long. CDR3: CASSESGLGRYEQYF. In DNA form, the CDR3 reads TGCGCCAGCAGCGAATCGGGACTAGGCCGCTACGAGCAGTACTTC.